These T cell receptor beta chains were read from a single sample in a study of Graves' ophthalmopathy and Graves' hyperthyroidism. TCRdb reanalysed the multiplex PCR reads using MiXCR and keeps one entry per CDR3 protein. The data hold approximately 480,000 distinct CDR3 sequences, with approximately 15% observed a single time. Sequenced sample: blood. The receptors shown here come from a woman aged 25 to 39 with Graves' ophthalmopathy. Both conserved end residues are part of each CDR3. A D gene is named only where the DNA matches it firmly. Rows give clone size only sometimes, using once, few, many, or a class for an expanded clone.

v_call	j_call	d_call	clone_size	cdr3_aa	cdr3_nt
TRBV15	TRBJ2-4	NA	many	CATSGQVSGANIQYF	TGTGCCACCAGCGGACAGGTTTCGGGGGCAAACATTCAGTACTTC
TRBV5-1	TRBJ1-2	TRBD1	many	CASSSQGDYGYTF	TGCGCCAGCAGCTCACAGGGGGACTATGGCTACACCTTC
TRBV3-1	TRBJ1-3	NA	NA	CASSQDRSSGNTIYF	TGTGCCAGCAGCCAAGATCGGAGCTCTGGAAACACCATATATTTT
TRBV18	TRBJ1-5	NA	many	CASSPPGRGAQPQHF	TGTGCCAGCTCACCACCGGGGAGGGGAGCACAGCCCCAGCATTTT
TRBV12-3/TRBV12-4	TRBJ1-1	TRBD1	many	CASRDRFLNTEAFF	TGTGCCAGCAGGGACAGGTTCCTGAACACTGAAGCTTTCTTT
TRBV20-1	TRBJ1-2	TRBD1	many	CSASSSGTGTYWGYGYTF	TGCAGTGCTAGCAGCTCCGGGACAGGAACCTATTGGGGCTATGGCTACACCTTC
TRBV20-1	TRBJ1-1	NA	many	CSARVGQNVDTEAFF	TGCAGTGCTAGAGTAGGACAGAATGTGGACACTGAAGCTTTCTTT
TRBV6-1	TRBJ1-5	NA	many	CASRDLLGNNQPQHF	TGTGCCAGCAGGGACCTCTTGGGGAACAATCAGCCCCAGCATTTT
TRBV29-1	TRBJ1-2	NA	NA	CSVVGTPDGYTF	TGCAGCGTTGTGGGAACTCCGGATGGCTACACCTTC
TRBV6-1	TRBJ1-1	TRBD1	many	CATVPGQGLPNTEAFF	TGTGCCACCGTCCCGGGACAGGGACTCCCGAACACTGAAGCTTTCTTT
TRBV20-1	TRBJ1-1	TRBD1	NA	CSARDPAGGPEAFF	TGCAGTGCTAGAGACCCCGCAGGGGGTCCTGAAGCTTTCTTT
TRBV20-1	TRBJ2-7	NA	many	CSARDGGSYEQYF	TGCAGTGCTAGGGACGGGGGCTCCTACGAGCAGTACTTC
TRBV20-1	TRBJ1-2	NA	many	CSARLQTYGYTF	TGCAGTGCTAGACTACAGACATATGGCTACACCTTC
TRBV13	TRBJ1-1	NA	many	CASSYGGGDKNTEAFF	TGTGCCAGCAGCTATGGGGGAGGGGATAAGAACACTGAAGCTTTCTTT
TRBV28	TRBJ2-5	TRBD2	few	CASSPSFGLAGAQETQYF	TGTGCCAGCAGCCCATCTTTCGGACTAGCGGGGGCCCAAGAGACCCAGTACTTC
TRBV7-2	TRBJ2-7	NA	many	CASSLEGKFYEQYF	TGTGCCAGCAGCTTAGAAGGGAAATTTTACGAGCAGTACTTC
TRBV6-2/TRBV6-3	TRBJ1-2	NA	few	CASSYGTPYGYTF	TGTGCCAGCAGTTACGGGACACCATATGGCTACACCTTC
TRBV28	TRBJ2-7	NA	many	CASSLSLEGRYEQYF	TGTGCCAGCAGTTTATCACTGGAGGGGCGTTACGAGCAGTACTTC
TRBV30	TRBJ2-7	NA	few	CAWSVGHYEQYF	TGTGCCTGGAGTGTAGGCCACTACGAGCAGTACTTC
TRBV25-1	TRBJ2-7	NA	NA	CASSEKIGLGGEQYF	TGTGCCAGCAGTGAGAAAATAGGGCTCGGAGGCGAGCAGTACTTC
TRBV12-3/TRBV12-4	TRBJ2-5	NA	many	CASTRIGETQYF	TGTGCCAGCACCCGGATAGGAGAGACCCAGTACTTC
TRBV12-3/TRBV12-4	TRBJ1-1	NA	NA	CASSVRYSDTEAFF	TGTGCCAGCAGTGTGAGATACAGTGACACTGAAGCTTTCTTT
TRBV24-1	TRBJ2-7	TRBD1	many	CATRQGAWAYEQYF	TGTGCCACCAGACAGGGGGCATGGGCCTACGAGCAGTACTTC
TRBV24-1	TRBJ2-2	TRBD2	NA	CATSDWTSANTGELFF	TGTGCCACCAGTGATTGGACTAGCGCCAACACCGGGGAGCTGTTTTTT
TRBV4-1	TRBJ1-2	TRBD1	many	CASSQRDSGTGVSYGYTF	TGCGCCAGCAGCCAACGAGACTCCGGGACAGGGGTCAGCTATGGCTACACCTTC
TRBV19	TRBJ1-5	TRBD1	many	CASREWTGGPNQPQHF	TGTGCCAGTAGAGAATGGACAGGGGGCCCCAATCAGCCCCAGCATTTT
TRBV28	TRBJ2-5	NA	few	CASNRPSRETQYF	TGTGCCAGCAACCGACCTTCCCGAGAGACCCAGTATTTC
TRBV6-1	TRBJ1-5	TRBD1	NA	CASSRTGGGFNQPQHF	TGTGCCAGCAGCAGGACAGGGGGGGGCTTCAATCAGCCCCAGCATTTT
TRBV6-1	TRBJ2-7	NA	NA	CASMGWDVVSYEQYF	TGTGCCAGCATGGGGTGGGACGTCGTCTCCTACGAGCAGTACTTC
TRBV30	TRBJ2-7	NA	many	CASTKDLSYEQYF	TGTGCCTCTACTAAGGACTTATCCTACGAGCAGTACTTC
TRBV28	TRBJ1-5	NA	many	CAGTSGNNQPQHF	TGTGCCGGAACAAGCGGAAACAATCAGCCCCAGCATTTT
TRBV6-4	TRBJ2-7	NA	NA	CASSNSPYEQYF	TGTGCCAGCAGCAACAGCCCCTACGAGCAGTACTTC
TRBV7-8	TRBJ1-1	NA	many	CASSLARLNTEAFF	TGTGCCAGCAGCTTAGCCAGGCTGAACACTGAAGCTTTCTTT
TRBV2	TRBJ2-5	TRBD2	NA	CASSGVAGGQETQYF	TGTGCCAGCAGCGGGGTAGCGGGAGGCCAAGAGACCCAGTACTTC
TRBV12-3/TRBV12-4	TRBJ1-1	NA	few	CASSHSGVTEAFF	TGTGCCAGCAGTCACTCAGGGGTCACTGAAGCTTTCTTT
TRBV4-1	TRBJ1-1	NA	many	CASSQELRTEAFF	TGCGCCAGCAGCCAAGAACTGCGAACTGAAGCTTTCTTT
TRBV12-3/TRBV12-4	TRBJ1-2	NA	many	CASSLGASGEVVRGYTF	TGTGCCAGCAGTTTAGGGGCCTCAGGGGAGGTAGTGCGTGGCTACACCTTC
TRBV5-1	TRBJ2-4	NA	many	CASRSGNIQYF	TGCGCCAGCCGCTCCGGCAACATTCAGTACTTC
TRBV6-5	TRBJ2-7	NA	many	CASSYMGQGYEQYF	TGTGCCAGCAGTTATATGGGCCAGGGATACGAGCAGTACTTC
TRBV12-3/TRBV12-4	TRBJ2-5	NA	many	CASSLRVSLQETQYF	TGTGCCAGCAGCCTCCGGGTTTCTCTCCAAGAGACCCAGTACTTC
TRBV28	TRBJ2-7	NA	many	CASRPVVNPGAYF	TGTGCCAGCAGACCCGTCGTGAACCCGGGGGCGTACTTC
TRBV10-3	TRBJ2-4	NA	NA	CAISEDRTVRWSKNIQYF	TGTGCCATCAGTGAGGATAGGACAGTGCGATGGTCCAAAAACATTCAGTACTTC
TRBV4-1	TRBJ2-7	NA	few	CASSQVGGSEQYF	TGCGCCAGCAGCCAAGTCGGCGGGTCCGAGCAGTACTTC
TRBV12-3/TRBV12-4	TRBJ1-1	TRBD1	many	CASSLRGGGSTEAFF	TGTGCCAGCAGTTTACGAGGGGGCGGGAGCACTGAAGCTTTCTTT
TRBV28	TRBJ2-7	NA	NA	CASVPPGAGPLEQYF	TGTGCCAGCGTTCCCCCCGGGGCTGGCCCTCTCGAGCAGTACTTC
TRBV7-8	TRBJ2-2	NA	many	CASTAGPMNTGELFF	TGTGCCAGCACGGCGGGACCCATGAACACCGGGGAGCTGTTTTTT
TRBV28	TRBJ2-7	NA	many	CASSFVGIHEQYF	TGTGCCAGCAGTTTCGTGGGGATCCACGAGCAGTACTTC
TRBV5-6	TRBJ1-1	NA	many	CASSLVRGSEAFF	TGTGCCAGCAGCTTGGTGAGAGGGAGTGAAGCTTTCTTT
TRBV2	TRBJ1-1	NA	many	CAHDDGTEAFF	TGTGCCCATGACGACGGAACTGAAGCTTTCTTT
TRBV13	TRBJ2-7	NA	many	CASSLGGPWLASSYEQYF	TGTGCCAGCAGCTTAGGAGGCCCCTGGCTAGCGTCGTCCTACGAGCAGTACTTC
TRBV7-9	TRBJ2-6	NA	few	CASSSPLGGPRPGANVLTF	TGTGCCAGCAGCTCCCCCTTGGGCGGGCCCCGACCTGGGGCCAACGTCCTGACTTTC
TRBV13	TRBJ1-1	TRBD1	many	CASSLSQGVVYTEAFF	TGTGCCAGCAGCTTATCCCAGGGGGTAGTATACACTGAAGCTTTCTTT
TRBV12-3/TRBV12-4	TRBJ2-2	TRBD2	many	CASTDLSSGGLNTGELFF	TGTGCCAGCACCGACCTTTCGAGCGGGGGTCTCAACACCGGGGAGCTGTTTTTT
TRBV28	TRBJ1-2	TRBD1	NA	CASSFPQGQDYGYTF	TGTGCCAGCAGTTTCCCACAGGGGCAGGACTATGGCTACACCTTC
TRBV20-1	TRBJ1-5	TRBD1	many	CSVLQGAGQPQHF	TGCAGTGTTCTACAGGGGGCGGGCCAGCCCCAGCATTTT
TRBV9	TRBJ1-2	NA	many	CASSVSKGPGSYGYTF	TGTGCCAGCAGCGTATCGAAGGGTCCGGGCAGCTATGGCTACACCTTC
TRBV10-3	TRBJ2-3	NA	many	CAISSWADTQYF	TGTGCCATCAGTTCGTGGGCAGATACGCAGTATTTT
TRBV5-1	TRBJ1-1	TRBD1	many	CASSWLPGQLTSPEAFF	TGCGCCAGCAGCTGGCTTCCGGGACAGTTGACATCGCCTGAAGCTTTCTTT
TRBV2	TRBJ2-4	NA	many	CASGGPSVNIQYF	TGTGCCAGCGGGGGGCCTAGCGTAAACATTCAGTACTTC
TRBV20-1	TRBJ2-5	NA	many	CSARQIGETQYF	TGCAGTGCTAGGCAGATCGGAGAGACCCAGTACTTC